Below are 14 T cell receptor beta chains sequenced from a single sample in a study of T cell repertoires in cytomegalovirus infection. One entry per CDR3 protein, called by TCRdb with MiXCR from the reads. The sample contains roughly 310,000 distinct CDR3 sequences, about a sixth of which appear only once. Material: PBMCs. The receptor source for this set is a human donor in good health (CMV status not recorded). Some clones in this sample may be carry-over from other donors' samples.

This clonotype appeared a single time. One end of the junction varies from germline; a read error may be responsible. This chain connects TRBV20-1 to TRBJ2-7; the match to TRBD1 covers 8 bases. The length of the CDR3 is 13 residues. Germline V gene sequence: CDR1 DFQATT, CDR2 SNEGSKA (reference sequence). This CDR3 reads CSAPTTGAYEQCF. Written as DNA, the CDR3 is TGCAGTGCCCCCACGACAGGGGCCTACGAGCAGTGCTTC.

The rearrangement uses TRBV28 and TRBJ1-2; 7 nucleotides line up with TRBD1. Unmatched junction bases numbered 9, after V lost 6 bases and J lost 5 bases. From germline, CDR1 is MDHEN and CDR2 SYDVKM. This CDR3 has 14 residues. CDR3 protein: CASRHGQVSYGYTF. DNA of the CDR3: TGTGCCAGCAGACATGGACAGGTTTCTTATGGCTACACCTTC.

This clonotype was recorded once. The rearrangement uses TRBV6-5 and TRBJ2-1; possible D gene TRBD2, 6 bases. Germline V gene lookup returns CDR1 MNHEY and CDR2 SVGAGI. The V end lost 5 bases, the J end lost 11 bases, and 19 bases lay between the germline ends. CDR3 length: 14 residues. The CDR3 coding sequence is TGTGCCAGCAGTGGCGGGACCCCGGCAGGCAAGCAGTTCTTC. Translating gives CASSGGTPAGKQFF.

This clonotype showed up just a few times. This sequence joins TRBV28 and TRBJ2-7; 9 bases fit TRBD1. V trimming: 5 bases; J trimming: 7 bases; junction bases outside the gene matches: 15. The CDR3 is made up of 16 amino acids. Germline assignment: CDR1 MDHEN and CDR2 SYDVKM. The CDR3 bases are TGTGCCAGCAGTGGACAGGGGCCCACCGGGCGTCGGGAGCAGTACTTC. Translation gives CASSGQGPTGRREQYF.

This sequence joins TRBV6-5 and TRBJ2-2; no firm D call. Per germline, CDR1 MNHEY and CDR2 SVGAGI. The V and J ends lost 2 bases and 0 bases respectively, with 7 bases between them. There are 15 residues in the CDR3. CDR3 in amino acids: CASSYGNANTGELFF. The CDR3 region has the DNA TGTGCCAGCAGTTACGGCAATGCGAACACCGGGGAGCTGTTTTTT.

CDR3 amino acids: CASRFRTNTGELFF. The CDR3 region has the DNA TGTGCCAGCCGTTTTAGGACCAACACCGGGGAGCTGTTTTTT. The chain has TRBV6-2 or TRBV6-3 and TRBJ2-2; D gene unclear. Trimming pared 8 bases from V and 2 bases from J, leaving 12 bases between. This CDR3 spans 14 amino acids. Germline V gene sequence: CDR1 MNHEY, CDR2 SVGEGT.

The rearrangement joins TRBV20-1 to TRBJ2-7, with TRBD2 identical over 9 bases. CDR1 is DFQATT and CDR2 is SNEGSKA in the germline V gene (reference sequence). The CDR3 spans 16 residues. The V gene end was trimmed by 2 bases and the J gene end by 2 bases; junction bases not matched to a gene: 10. The CDR3 loop reads CSARLAGGQGTYEQYF. The CDR3 DNA sequence: TGCAGTGCTAGACTGGCGGGAGGGCAGGGGACCTACGAGCAGTACTTC.

This clonotype occurred many times. The rearrangement joins TRBV28 to TRBJ2-1, with unresolved D. The germline V gene has CDR1 MDHEN and CDR2 SYDVKM. V lost 3 bases and J lost 9, with 12 bases in between. This CDR3 has 13 residues. CDR3 sequence (DNA): TGTGCCAGCAGTTTCTTTGGGCGCATTGAGCAGTTCTTC. As protein: CASSFFGRIEQFF.

This clonotype was seen a few times. The chain employs TRBV7-3 and TRBJ2-1; 10 positions match TRBD2. The germline gives CDR1 SGHTA, CDR2 FQGTGA. The CDR3 runs to 15 residues. Unmatched junction bases numbered 6, after V lost 5 bases and J lost 5 bases. CDR3 DNA sequence: TGTGCCAGCAGCCCCTCGGGACTAGCGAACAATGAGCAGTTCTTC. Translated, it gives CASSPSGLANNEQFF.

CDR3 bases: TGCAGCGGGGGGGAGAAGACGGCTGGCAAGGGCGAGCAGTACTTC. Its protein is CSGGEKTAGKGEQYF. The chain couples TRBV20-1 to TRBJ2-7, with 8 bases lining up with TRBD2. There are 15 residues in the CDR3. Germline lookup yields CDR1 DFQATT and CDR2 SNEGSKA (reference sequence).

The sample holds many counts of this clonotype. The chain employs TRBV12-3 or TRBV12-4 and TRBJ2-7, with D tentatively TRBD1 or TRBD2 (5 bases each). The CDR3 consists of 13 residues. Trimming took off 5 bases at V and 3 bases at J, with 11 bases between the two ends. In DNA, the CDR3 is TGTGCCAGCAGTGTGGGACCGCGCTACGAGCAGTACTTC. Protein: CASSVGPRYEQYF.

This clonotype was observed a few times. The chain links TRBV28 to TRBJ1-1; TRBD1 matches 7 bases. CDR3 size: 14 residues. The germline gives CDR1 MDHEN, CDR2 SYDVKM. V dropped 6 bases and J dropped 5; count of bases not matched to a gene: 9. CDR3 sequence: CASSQGTARTEAFF. The CDR3 DNA reads TGTGCCAGCAGCCAAGGGACAGCACGGACTGAAGCTTTCTTT.

The chain is built from TRBV20-1 and TRBJ2-5; possibly TRBD2 for D (5 bases). Trimming shortened V by 3 bases and J by 4 bases, and 15 bases separated the two germline ends. The germline V gene encodes CDR1 DFQATT and CDR2 SNEGSKA (reference sequence). This CDR3 is built from 14 residues. This CDR3 is CSARLAIRGETQYF. The DNA of the CDR3 is TGCAGTGCTAGGTTAGCGATTCGAGGAGAGACCCAGTACTTC.

This clonotype was observed a handful of times. The chain uses TRBV14 and TRBJ1-4; no clear D. The ends were cut back, 1 base at V and 2 bases at J, with 8 bases in the middle. This CDR3 has 15 residues. Germline-derived CDR1 and CDR2 are SGHDN and FVKESK. The CDR3 spells CASSQGQATNEKLFF. DNA for the CDR3: TGTGCCAGCAGCCAAGGGCAGGCCACTAATGAAAAACTGTTTTTT.